The entry below describes one T cell receptor (beta chain). None of the donors, who were healthy HIV-negative adults, had recently had acute infections or vaccinations. Some clones are missing from TCRdb's copy, which holds only in-frame ones; the method was immunoSEQ multiplex PCR. The data show 2 million to 2.5 million clones, with approximately 93% seen just once and about 0.37% held by the top ten. This sample is drawn from a study of shared clonotypes between healthy human individuals. Material: naive CD4+ T cells from PBMCs. The subset denotes: CD45RA+ positively selected. The origin of this receptor is a young man in good health. Some clones in this sample may be carry-over from other donors' samples.

The CDR3 DNA reads as TGCGCCAGCAGCCGGGGGCAGGGGGTAATGGAGCAGTACTTC. Translation gives CASSRGQGVMEQYF. The chain carries TRBV5-1 and TRBJ2-7; a possible D gene is TRBD1 (7 bases). V lost 4 bases and J 7 bases, leaving 18 bases between the germline ends. The germline V gene encodes CDR1 SGHRS and CDR2 YFSETQ. The CDR3 totals 14 residues. The full variable domain, in which reference TRBV5-1 and TRBJ2-7 provide the parts outside the CDR3, is KAGVTQTPRYLIKTRGQQVTLSCSPISGHRSVSWYQQTPGQGLQFLFEYFSETQRNKGNFPGRFSGRQFSNSRSEMNVSTLELGDSALYLCASSRGQGVMEQYFGPGTRLTVT.